Listed below are T cell receptor beta chains from one sample, sequenced in a study of blood T cell repertoires in COVID-19. Generated by immunoSEQ multiplex PCR, the TCRdb table keeps only in-frame clones and is missing some. The table lists just over 300,000 clones, 87% of them singletons. Sequencing was carried out using peripheral blood. These receptors were taken from a man aged 18-30 years with active or convalescent COVID-19. Each CDR3 is given with its conserved first and last residue. Each record gives: D gene, V gene, J gene, clone size, CDR3 DNA, CDR3 protein. The D gene is left open where the match is weak. Part of the rows lack a size; the others show once, few, many or a class for expanded clones.

>-|TRBV27|TRBJ1-5|-
TGTGCCAGCAGTTCGTACGAGAATAGCAATCAGCCCCAGCATTTT
CASSSYENSNQPQHF
>-|TRBV3-1/TRBV3-2|TRBJ2-7|once
TGTGCCAGCAGCCAAGATGTGGCAGGGCCGACCTACGAGCAGTACTTC
CASSQDVAGPTYEQYF
>TRBD2|TRBV12-3/TRBV12-4|TRBJ2-7|-
TGTGCCAGCAGTGGCGGGAGCTCCTACGAGCAGTACTTC
CASSGGSSYEQYF
>TRBD2|TRBV5-4|TRBJ2-2|once
TGTGCCAGCAGCACCGTAGCGGGGAGGTCCGGGGGGGAGCTGTTTTTT
CASSTVAGRSGGELFF
>TRBD2|TRBV5-5|TRBJ2-7|-
TGTGCCAGCAGTTACCCAGCGGGAGGGCCTTGGGAGCAGTACTTC
CASSYPAGGPWEQYF
>TRBD2|TRBV27|TRBJ2-1|-
TGTGCCAGCAGTGGACTAGCGGGAGGGGGCAATGAGCAGTTCTTC
CASSGLAGGGNEQFF
>TRBD2|TRBV5-1|TRBJ2-2|-
TGCGCCAGCAGAACCGCGGGAGGGCCGCGAACCGGGGAGCTGTTTTTT
CASRTAGGPRTGELFF
>TRBD1|TRBV5-1|TRBJ2-1|-
TGCGCCAGCAGCTTGGAGACAGGGTTCTACAATGAGCAGTTCTTC
CASSLETGFYNEQFF
>-|TRBV18|TRBJ2-7|-
TGTGCCAGCTCACCTGCGGGTCCCCCCTACGAGCAGTACTTC
CASSPAGPPYEQYF
>-|TRBV27|TRBJ1-5|-
TGTGCCAGCAGTTTCTCCGGGGTTACGCCCCAGCATTTT
CASSFSGVTPQHF
>TRBD2|TRBV11-2|TRBJ2-5|-
TGTGCCAGCAGCTTAGGATCCCTAGCGGGAGCAGGGGAGACCCAGTACTTC
CASSLGSLAGAGETQYF
>-|TRBV28|TRBJ1-6|-
TGTGCCAGCAGCGAGCGGGATTCACCCCTCCACTTT
CASSERDSPLHF
>TRBD2|TRBV5-1|TRBJ2-7|once
TGCGCCAGCAGAAATCGGACTAGCGGGAGGCCCGAGCAGTACTTC
CASRNRTSGRPEQYF
>TRBD2|TRBV5-4|TRBJ2-7|-
TGTGCCAGCAGCTTGGAACTAGCGGGGGCCTACGAGCAGTACTTC
CASSLELAGAYEQYF
>TRBD2|TRBV5-6|TRBJ2-3|-
TGTGCCAGCAGCTCGGCGATAGCGGGACGCGGCACAGATACGCAGTATTTT
CASSSAIAGRGTDTQYF
>-|TRBV7-8|TRBJ2-7|-
TGTGCCAGCAGCTTAGAAGACAGTTCTTACGAGCAGTACTTC
CASSLEDSSYEQYF
>-|TRBV28|TRBJ1-5|-
TGTGCCAGCAGTATACCACCGGGAAATCAGCCCCAGCATTTT
CASSIPPGNQPQHF
>TRBD1|TRBV27|TRBJ2-3|-
TGTGCCAGCAGTCCAACCGACAGGGTGGTCGCAGATACGCAGTATTTT
CASSPTDRVVADTQYF
>TRBD1|TRBV6-5|TRBJ1-2|-
TGTGCCAGCAGTTACTTAGGGACAGGGACGGATGGCTACACCTTC
CASSYLGTGTDGYTF
>-|TRBV2|TRBJ2-1|-
TGTGCCAGCGTTGCGGAACGTGAGCAGTTCTTC
CASVAEREQFF
>TRBD1|TRBV7-9|TRBJ1-1|-
TGTGCCAGCAGCCCACAAGGGGAGACAGGGTACACTGAAGCTTTCTTT
CASSPQGETGYTEAFF
>TRBD2|TRBV4-1|TRBJ2-1|-
TGCGCCAGCAGCCGCTTAGCGGGATCGAACTACAATGAGCAGTTCTTC
CASSRLAGSNYNEQFF
>-|TRBV5-1|TRBJ2-7|-
TGCGCCAGCAGCTTGGACAATTTCGGGGGATACTACGAGCAGTACTTC
CASSLDNFGGYYEQYF
>TRBD2|TRBV9|TRBJ2-1|-
TGTGCCAGCAATCCGGGAGGAGGTAATGAGCAGTTCTTC
CASNPGGGNEQFF
>-|TRBV7-9|TRBJ2-5|-
TGTGCCAGCAGCTTAGCGGAAACTCCAGGGGAGACCCAGTACTTC
CASSLAETPGETQYF
>TRBD1|TRBV7-2|TRBJ1-6|once
TGTGCCAGCAGCTCGGGGACAGGGACCCTCTATAATTCACCCCTCCACTTT
CASSSGTGTLYNSPLHF
>-|TRBV5-1|TRBJ2-1|-
TGCGCCAGCAGCCCTCAGGGTTCCTACAATGAGCAGTTCTTC
CASSPQGSYNEQFF
>TRBD1|TRBV6-5|TRBJ1-4|-
TGTGCCAGCAGTAGGACAGGGTATAATGAAAAACTGTTTTTT
CASSRTGYNEKLFF
>TRBD1|TRBV5-1|TRBJ1-5|-
TGCGCCAGCAGCGCGACAGGGGGTCAGCCCCAGCATTTT
CASSATGGQPQHF
>TRBD1|TRBV7-2|TRBJ2-1|-
TGTGCCAGCAGTTCCTGGGACAGGGGGGTCTATGAGCAGTTCTTC
CASSSWDRGVYEQFF
>TRBD2|TRBV5-5|TRBJ2-3|-
TGTGCCAGCAGCCGGGAGGTGACAGATACGCAGTATTTT
CASSREVTDTQYF
>TRBD1|TRBV9|TRBJ1-2|few
TGTGCCAGCAGCGCCCAGTACGGACAGGATGGCTACACCTTC
CASSAQYGQDGYTF
>TRBD1|TRBV10-2|TRBJ1-5|-
TGCGCCAGCAGTTCCCGGACAGGGGAAACGCCCCAGCATTTT
CASSSRTGETPQHF
>-|TRBV2|TRBJ2-1|few
TGTGCCAGCAGAGACCGGGACACCGGAAGGGGTGAGCAGTTCTTC
CASRDRDTGRGEQFF
>-|TRBV28|TRBJ1-3|once
TGTGCCAGCAGTTTACCCAGCTCACTAGGAAACACCATATATTTT
CASSLPSSLGNTIYF
>-|TRBV19|TRBJ1-1|once
TGTGCCAGTAGTATTGGAGGGGCCAACACTGAAGCTTTCTTT
CASSIGGANTEAFF
>TRBD1|TRBV29-1|TRBJ2-7|-
TGCAGCGTTGAAGACCCGGACAGGAGCGAGCAGTACTTC
CSVEDPDRSEQYF
>-|TRBV4-1|TRBJ1-2|-
TGCGCCAGCAACCCGCAGGCCCGGGATGGCTATGGCTACACCTTC
CASNPQARDGYGYTF
>TRBD1|TRBV4-1|TRBJ1-4|-
TGCGCCAGCAGCCAAGCGGACAGGGGGCCTGAAAAACTGTTTTTT
CASSQADRGPEKLFF
>TRBD2|TRBV4-3|TRBJ2-1|-
TGCGCCAGCAGCCCGAGAGGCGGGGGGAGCTCCTACAATGAGCAGTTCTTC
CASSPRGGGSSYNEQFF
>TRBD1|TRBV4-1|TRBJ2-1|-
TGCGCCAGCAGCCAAGTAGGGACAGGGTTGAACAATGAGCAGTTCTTC
CASSQVGTGLNNEQFF
>-|TRBV27|TRBJ1-6|-
TGTGCCAGCAGTTACGGGAGCTATTCACCCCTCCACTTT
CASSYGSYSPLHF
>-|TRBV3-1/TRBV3-2|TRBJ1-1|-
TGTGCCAGCAGCCATGAAACTTACACTGAAGCTTTCTTT
CASSHETYTEAFF
>TRBD1|TRBV28|TRBJ1-2|-
TGTGCCAGCAGTTTAAACTTGGGACAGGGCGTGGATGGCTACACCTTC
CASSLNLGQGVDGYTF
>-|TRBV28|TRBJ1-2|once
TGTGCCAGCCGACCTCAGGCCACCCATGGCTACACCTTC
CASRPQATHGYTF
>-|TRBV27|TRBJ2-2|-
TGTGCCAGCAGTTTCAGGGGACGTGGGGAGCTGTTTTTT
CASSFRGRGELFF
>-|TRBV9|TRBJ2-7|-
TGTGCCAGCAGCGTAGGAGGGACTCAGGGCTACGAGCAGTACTTC
CASSVGGTQGYEQYF
>-|TRBV24-1|TRBJ1-1|-
TGTGCCACCCGCCAGGGGTTGAACACTGAAGCTTTCTTT
CATRQGLNTEAFF
>TRBD1|TRBV5-8|TRBJ1-5|-
TGTGCCAGCAGCACCATCGACAGGGGGTCCCAGCCCCAGCATTTT
CASSTIDRGSQPQHF
>-|TRBV27|TRBJ2-7|-
TGTGCCAGCAGTTCCGGGACATCCTACGAGCAGTACTTC
CASSSGTSYEQYF
>TRBD1|TRBV7-9|TRBJ2-3|-
TGTGCCAGCAGCTTAGGAACAGGGGCAGATACGCAGTATTTT
CASSLGTGADTQYF
>-|TRBV18|TRBJ1-3|-
TGTGCCAGCTCACCAGAGATCTCTGGAAACACCATATATTTT
CASSPEISGNTIYF
>TRBD2|TRBV4-3|TRBJ2-3|-
TGCGCCAGCAGCCAAGATTTAGCGGGGGGCCCAGATACGCAGTATTTT
CASSQDLAGGPDTQYF
>-|TRBV9|TRBJ2-1|-
TGTGCCAGCAGCGCCATCCCGGGACTGGCTTACAATGAGCAGTTCTTC
CASSAIPGLAYNEQFF